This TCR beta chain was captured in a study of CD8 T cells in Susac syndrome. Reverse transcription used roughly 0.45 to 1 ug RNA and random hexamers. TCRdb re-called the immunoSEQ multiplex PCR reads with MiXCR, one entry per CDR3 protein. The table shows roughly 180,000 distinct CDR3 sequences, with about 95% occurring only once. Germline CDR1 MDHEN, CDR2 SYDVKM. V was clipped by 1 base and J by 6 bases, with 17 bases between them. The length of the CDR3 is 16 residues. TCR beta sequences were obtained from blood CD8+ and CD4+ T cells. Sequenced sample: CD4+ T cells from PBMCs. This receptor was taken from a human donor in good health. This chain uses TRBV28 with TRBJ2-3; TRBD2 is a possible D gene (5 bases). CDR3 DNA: TGTGCCAGCAGTTTATCACTGGGAACTAGTCCGGATACGCAGTATTTT. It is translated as CASSLSLGTSPDTQYF.